Below are 8 T cell receptor beta chains sequenced from a single sample in a study of blood T cell repertoires in COVID-19. TCRdb's table, derived via immunoSEQ multiplex PCR, lists solely in-frame clones and lacks some. The sample lists about 130,000 clones, 75% to 90% occurring once. The specimen was peripheral blood. These TCRs come from a woman in her forties or fifties who had recovered from COVID-19.

This sequence joins TRBV28 and TRBJ2-7; 9 nucleotides line up with TRBD1. Germline V gene data show CDR1 as MDHEN and CDR2 as SYDVKM. The length of the CDR3 is 14 residues. The V gene end was trimmed by 6 bases and the J gene end by 2 bases; junction bases not matched to a gene: 5. DNA for the CDR3: TGTGCCAGCAGGGGACGGACAGGGGCCTACGAGCAGTACTTC. The encoded protein is CASRGRTGAYEQYF.

This sequence joins TRBV6-5 and TRBJ1-1, with D possibly being TRBD1 (6 bases). Germline lookup yields CDR1 MNHEY and CDR2 SVGAGI. Trimming pared 6 bases from V and 6 bases from J, leaving 14 bases between. This CDR3 has 13 amino acids. The CDR3 coding sequence is TGTGCCAGCAGCCGACAGGATTTGGCTGAAGCTTTCTTT. This translates into CASSRQDLAEAFF.

The V gene is TRBV19, the J gene TRBJ2-5; TRBD2 agrees at 10 bases. The CDR3 extends over 15 amino acids. The V and J ends lost 4 bases and 2 bases, in that order; junction bases with no gene match: 4. Per germline, CDR1 LNHDA and CDR2 SQIVND (reference sequence). CDR3 bases: TGTGCCAGTAGTAGGTTAGCGGGGGGACAAGAGACCCAGTACTTC. Residues: CASSRLAGGQETQYF.

The chain has TRBV2 and TRBJ1-1, with 7 bases identical to TRBD1. The CDR3 contains 13 residues. The junction had 3 bases not matched to a gene; V was cut back by 7 bases and J by 1 base. Germline CDR1 reads SNHLY; CDR2 reads FYNNEI. Here the CDR3 reads CASTDRANTEAFF. CDR3 in DNA: TGTGCCAGCACCGACAGGGCGAACACTGAAGCTTTCTTT. The variable domain in full, with the rest retrieved from reference TRBV2 and TRBJ1-1, is EPEVTQTPSHQVTQMGQEVILRCVPISNHLYFYWYRQILGQKVEFLVSFYNNEISEKSEIFDDQFSVERPDGSNFTLKIRSTKLEDSAMYFCASTDRANTEAFFGQGTRLTVV.

This clone was observed a single time. V is TRBV27 and J is TRBJ2-1, with 9 positions matching TRBD2. The CDR3 contains 14 residues. Germline CDR1 MNHEY, CDR2 SMNVEV (reference sequence). The V segment lost 5 bases and the J segment 8 bases; nucleotides outside the gene matches: 7. The CDR3 loop reads CASSVGTSSYEQFF. DNA of the CDR3: TGTGCCAGCAGTGTCGGGACTAGCTCCTATGAGCAGTTCTTC.

The chain joins TRBV7-8 to TRBJ1-1; D gene uncertain. This CDR3 comprises 12 residues. Germline assignment: CDR1 SGHVS and CDR2 FQNEAQ. Trimming took off 1 base at V and 10 bases at J, with 10 bases between the two ends. CDR3 loop: CASSLGSRGAFF. In DNA form, the CDR3 reads TGTGCCAGCAGCTTAGGGAGCCGGGGAGCTTTCTTT.

The chain links TRBV7-2 to TRBJ2-2, with a weak D call TRBD1 (5 bases). The CDR3 spans 19 residues. Looked up from germline, CDR1 is SGHTA and CDR2 is FQGNSA. Trimming took 3 bases from V and 0 from J, leaving 20 bases between them. CDR3 nucleotides: TGTGCCAGCAGCTTCCTAGGGGCGTACAATCCCGCGAACACCGGGGAGCTGTTTTTT. As protein: CASSFLGAYNPANTGELFF.

The chain uses TRBV3-1 (or the pseudogene TRBV3-2) and TRBJ2-7; TRBD1 is a possible D gene (5 bases). V lost 0 bases, J lost 12 bases, and 12 bases lay in between. CDR3 length: 12 amino acids. From germline, CDR1 is LGHDT and CDR2 YNNKEL (reference sequence). CDR3: CASSQDDRGLYF. For the CDR3, the DNA is TGTGCCAGCAGCCAAGACGATAGGGGCTTGTACTTC.